One sample yielded the 27 T cell receptor beta chains listed below, sequenced in a study of blood T cell repertoires in COVID-19. Measured with immunoSEQ multiplex PCR; TCRdb has only the in-frame clones, and not every one. The sample consists of 100,000 or so clones, approximately 84% of them appearing once. Sequenced sample: peripheral blood. The receptors originated from a young man in a cohort sampled during active COVID-19.

The V and J genes are TRBV30 and TRBJ1-6, with TRBD1 matching over 7 bases. This CDR3 comprises 15 residues. Trimming at V came to 5 bases and at J to 8 bases, leaving 12 bases not matched to a gene. Germline V gene sequence: CDR1 GTSNPN, CDR2 SVGIG (reference sequence). The DNA for the CDR3 is TGTGCCTGGGTTACAGGGGATACTACATATTCACCCCTCCACTTT. This encodes CAWVTGDTTYSPLHF. Drawing the rest from reference TRBV30 and TRBJ1-6, the complete variable domain is SQTIHQWPATLVQPVGSPLSLECTVEGTSNPNLYWYRQAAGRGLQLLFYSVGIGQISSEVPQNLSASRPQDRQFILSSKKLLLSDSGFYLCAWVTGDTTYSPLHFGNGTRLTVT.

The chain recombines TRBV5-8 with TRBJ2-7, with 7 nucleotides matching TRBD1. Trimming removed 0 bases from V and 6 bases from J; junction bases left unmatched: 9. This CDR3 spans 15 amino acids. Germline lookup yields CDR1 SGHTS and CDR2 YDEGEE. CDR3 in DNA: TGTGCCAGCAGCTTGGCGGGGACAGAACGGGGCGAGCAGTACTTC. The encoded protein is CASSLAGTERGEQYF.

The chain is built from TRBV5-1 and TRBJ2-3; 9 positions match TRBD1. Per the germline V gene, CDR1 is SGHRS and CDR2 is YFSETQ. With V trimmed by 5 bases and J by 3 bases, 4 bases remained unmatched. There are 14 residues in the CDR3. In DNA form, the CDR3 reads TGCGCCAGCAGGAAGACAGGGGGGACAGATACGCAGTATTTT. Translation: CASRKTGGTDTQYF.

This clone was detected only once. This sequence joins TRBV7-2 and TRBJ2-6, with a tentative D call TRBD2 (5 bases). Germline V gives CDR1 SGHTA, CDR2 FQGNSA. The CDR3 covers 16 residues. With 0 bases removed from V and 4 bases from J, the gap between germline ends came to 10 bases. CDR3 protein: CASSLAGSRGANVLTF. In DNA, the CDR3 is TGTGCCAGCAGCTTAGCGGGGAGTAGAGGGGCCAACGTCCTGACTTTC.

CDR3 in amino acids: CASSGRGRGSGNTIYF. The DNA for the CDR3 is TGTGCCAGCAGTGGGCGGGGACGGGGCTCTGGAAACACCATATATTTT. This chain links TRBV2 with TRBJ1-3; maybe TRBD1 (5 bases). Germline V gene data show CDR1 as SNHLY and CDR2 as FYNNEI. Trimming shortened V by 4 bases and J by 0 bases, and 13 bases separated the two germline ends. This CDR3 comprises 16 residues.

The chain joins TRBV9 to TRBJ1-4, with TRBD1 matching over 8 bases. This CDR3 has 16 residues. Per germline, CDR1 SGDLS and CDR2 YYNGEE. The J segment lost 8 bases and the V segment lost 0 bases, leaving 9 bases of the junction unmatched. CDR3 sequence (DNA): TGTGCCAGCAGCGTAGCGGGGGGACAGGCCGGGGAAAAACTGTTTTTT. Encoded protein: CASSVAGGQAGEKLFF. The entire variable domain, with the rest obtained from reference TRBV9 and TRBJ1-4, is as follows: DSGVTQTPKHLITATGQRVTLRCSPRSGDLSVYWYQQSLDQGLQFLIQYYNGEERAKGNILERFSAQQFPDLHSELNLSSLELGDSALYFCASSVAGGQAGEKLFFGSGTQLSVL.

The V gene is TRBV5-6, the J gene TRBJ1-2; D is ambiguous. In germline, CDR1 is SGHDT, CDR2 YYEEEE. V was clipped by 6 bases and J by 5 bases, with 20 bases between them. The CDR3 loop spans 15 amino acids. CDR3 amino acids: CASNTRTVGSYGYTF. The CDR3 nucleotides read TGTGCCAGCAACACTAGAACAGTTGGGAGTTATGGCTACACCTTC.

The CDR3 here is CASSQDSGGGNQPQHF. The CDR3 bases are TGCGCCAGCAGCCAAGATTCGGGGGGAGGCAATCAGCCCCAGCATTTT. The chain combines TRBV4-3 with TRBJ1-5, with a weak D call TRBD1 (5 bases). CDR3 length equals 16 residues. CDR1 LGHNA and CDR2 YSLEER come from the germline V gene. The germline V and J ends were trimmed by 0 bases and 2 bases, with 11 bases remaining between them.

A remark on this clone: The same CDR3 arises from other DNA sequences in this sample as well. The rearrangement uses TRBV5-1 and TRBJ1-5; no definite D call. The length of the CDR3 is 13 residues. V dropped 0 bases and J dropped 4 bases, with 5 bases sitting between them. CDR1 and CDR2 from the germline V gene are SGHRS and YFSETQ. CDR3 region: CASSLELNQPQHF. Written as DNA, the CDR3 is TGCGCCAGCAGCTTGGAGCTTAATCAGCCCCAGCATTTT. Looking up the rest from reference TRBV5-1 and TRBJ1-5 gives the full variable domain: KAGVTQTPRYLIKTRGQQVTLSCSPISGHRSVSWYQQTPGQGLQFLFEYFSETQRNKGNFPGRFSGRQFSNSRSEMNVSTLELGDSALYLCASSLELNQPQHFGDGTRLSIL.

The gene calls are TRBV2 and TRBJ2-1; tentatively, D is TRBD1 (6 bases). The CDR3 spans 15 residues. Trimming removed 4 bases at V and 2 bases at J, with 12 bases between. The V gene's germline CDR1 is SNHLY and CDR2 FYNNEI. CDR3 DNA sequence: TGTGCCAGCAGTGTCCTACAGGGCGCCTACAATGAGCAGTTCTTC. Translated: CASSVLQGAYNEQFF.

The chain joins TRBV6-4 to TRBJ2-7; 9 bases align to TRBD1. CDR3 length: 15 residues. Germline loops: CDR1 MRHNA, CDR2 SNTAGT. The ends lost 4 bases at V and 2 bases at J; junction bases unmatched: 6. CDR3 bases: TGTGCCAGCAGTGTCTCGACAGGGGGGACCTACGAGCAGTACTTC. Its translation is CASSVSTGGTYEQYF.

The rearrangement links TRBV5-1 to TRBJ2-3, with 14 nucleotides matching TRBD2. Germline V lookup: CDR1 SGHRS, CDR2 YFSETQ. Unmatched junction bases numbered 5, after V lost 0 bases and J lost 8 bases. This CDR3 has 16 residues. The DNA of the CDR3 is TGCGCCAGCAGCTTGGCGGCCGGGACTAGCGGGGGTACGCAGTATTTT. Protein sequence: CASSLAAGTSGGTQYF.

V gene TRBV30 combines with J gene TRBJ2-3; D call uncertain. This CDR3 spans 13 amino acids. Germline V CDR1 and CDR2: GTSNPN, SVGIG (reference sequence). The germline V and J ends were trimmed by 7 bases and 1 base, with 12 bases remaining between them. DNA of the CDR3: TGTGCCTCCGCTGTGGGCCGCACAGATACGCAGTATTTT. It yields the protein CASAVGRTDTQYF. The complete variable domain, with remaining parts taken from reference TRBV30 and TRBJ2-3, reads SQTIHQWPATLVQPVGSPLSLECTVEGTSNPNLYWYRQAAGRGLQLLFYSVGIGQISSEVPQNLSASRPQDRQFILSSKKLLLSDSGFYLCASAVGRTDTQYFGPGTRLTVL.

J is TRBJ2-7 and V is TRBV12-3 or TRBV12-4; TRBD2 is a possible D gene (5 bases). The V end lost 6 bases, the J end lost 3 bases, and 6 bases lay between the germline ends. The CDR3 spans 11 residues. Here the CDR3 reads CASSRDYEQYF. The DNA for the CDR3 is TGTGCCAGCAGCCGGGACTACGAGCAGTACTTC.

The J gene is TRBJ1-1, the V gene TRBV7-2; maybe TRBD1 (5 bases). The V gene's germline CDR1 is SGHTA and CDR2 FQGNSA. This CDR3 has 14 residues. V gave up 1 base and J gave up 11 bases, with 17 bases separating them. CDR3 residues: CASSLVIRGSRAFF. CDR3 sequence (DNA): TGTGCCAGCAGCTTAGTAATTAGGGGCAGCCGTGCTTTCTTT.

The gene calls are TRBV6-4 and TRBJ1-4, with D possibly being TRBD1 (6 bases). The germline V gene has CDR1 MRHNA and CDR2 SNTAGT. Trimming removed 7 bases from V and 7 bases from J, with 13 bases in between. The CDR3 totals 13 residues. The CDR3 region is CASMNREGEKLFF. CDR3 DNA: TGTGCCAGCATGAACAGGGAAGGTGAAAAACTGTTTTTT.

V gene TRBV7-9 combines with J gene TRBJ2-3; a possible D gene is TRBD2 (7 bases). CDR3 length equals 16 residues. The ends were cut back, 6 bases at V and 6 bases at J, with 22 bases in the middle. Germline CDR1 is SEHNR and CDR2 is FQNEAQ (reference sequence). DNA of the CDR3: TGTGCCAGCAGTTACGACCGGGGGGCCAAGGGGGATACGCAGTATTTT. Residues: CASSYDRGAKGDTQYF.

The table lists this clone with a count of one. The V call is TRBV5-4, the J call TRBJ2-2; 7 bases fit TRBD1. CDR1 and CDR2 from the germline V gene are SGHNT and YYREEE (reference sequence). This CDR3 contains 14 residues. Trimming removed 3 bases from V and 5 bases from J; junction bases left unmatched: 4. DNA for the CDR3: TGTGCCAGCAGCTGGGACAGCCCAACCGGGGAGCTGTTTTTT. Amino acid sequence: CASSWDSPTGELFF.

The chain couples TRBV5-3 to TRBJ2-7, with TRBD1 as a possible D gene (5 bases). TRBV5-3 falls under the ORF class, with uncertain function. Trimming shortened V by 1 base and J by 0 bases, and 17 bases separated the two germline ends. CDR3 size: 17 residues. The DNA for the CDR3 is TGTGCCAGAAGCTTGATCACCCCGACAGCGAGCTCCTACGAGCAGTACTTC. Protein product: CARSLITPTASSYEQYF.

The chain recombines TRBV29-1 with TRBJ1-1; perhaps TRBD1 as D (5 bases). CDR1 is SQVTM and CDR2 is ANQGSEA in the germline V gene. This CDR3 comprises 14 residues. Trimming pared 2 bases from V and 5 bases from J, leaving 15 bases between. Here the CDR3 reads CSVEHQGKGTEAFF. The CDR3 nucleotides are TGCAGCGTTGAACATCAAGGGAAGGGGACTGAAGCTTTCTTT.

This sequence joins TRBV2 and TRBJ1-2; D remains ambiguous. Germline CDR1 SNHLY, CDR2 FYNNEI. V lost 5 bases, J lost 5 bases, and 18 bases lay in between. CDR3 size: 15 residues. In nucleotides, the CDR3 is TGTGCCAGCAGTTCGTCACTCGGAGGGAGGTATGGCTACACCTTC. Translation: CASSSSLGGRYGYTF.

This chain uses TRBV4-1 with TRBJ2-7, with D tentatively TRBD2 (7 bases). The CDR3 runs to 18 residues. Trimming removed 1 base from V and 3 bases from J, with 22 bases in between. From germline, CDR1 is MGHRA and CDR2 YSYEKL. This CDR3 is CASSQGGPSGGPSYEQYF. The CDR3 DNA sequence: TGCGCCAGCAGCCAAGGGGGGCCTAGCGGTGGGCCTAGCTACGAGCAGTACTTC.

This rearrangement joins TRBV6-2 or TRBV6-3 to TRBJ2-2; D ambiguous. This CDR3 has 14 residues. Germline V gives CDR1 MNHEY, CDR2 SVGEGT. V was pared by 6 bases and J by 4 bases, with 12 bases between. This CDR3 reads CASSPRMSTGELFF. In DNA form, the CDR3 reads TGTGCCAGCAGCCCGAGGATGAGCACCGGGGAGCTGTTTTTT.

The chain joins TRBV29-1 to TRBJ2-7, with TRBD2 identical over 14 bases. V shed 2 bases, J shed 0 bases, and the junction held 9 bases outside the gene matches. Germline assignment: CDR1 SQVTM and CDR2 ANQGSEA. The CDR3 length is 18 residues. The CDR3 region has the DNA TGCAGCGTTGAAACCGCCGGACTAGCGGGGGGTCGCTCCTACGAGCAGTACTTC. Translated, it gives CSVETAGLAGGRSYEQYF.

The rearrangement links TRBV20-1 to TRBJ1-4, with 10 bases that match TRBD1. Germline V lookup: CDR1 DFQATT, CDR2 SNEGSKA (reference sequence). V lost 4 bases, J lost 2 bases, and 4 bases stayed unmatched. The CDR3 consists of 15 residues. The CDR3 sequence is CSAIDRGRTNEKLFF. The CDR3 DNA follows: TGCAGTGCTATTGACAGGGGGCGGACTAATGAAAAACTGTTTTTT.

The V gene is TRBV24-1, the J gene TRBJ2-2, with D unresolved. V lost 2 bases to trimming and J lost 3 bases, with 9 bases between them. The V gene's germline CDR1 is KGHDR and CDR2 SFDVKD. The CDR3 is made up of 15 amino acids. Here the CDR3 reads CATSDSWPYTGELFF. For the CDR3, the DNA is TGTGCCACCAGTGATTCCTGGCCTTACACCGGGGAGCTGTTTTTT.

The rearrangement joins TRBV3-1 (or the pseudogene TRBV3-2) to TRBJ1-1; D not certain. Germline lookup yields CDR1 LGHDT and CDR2 YNNKEL (reference sequence). The CDR3 covers 14 residues. V was cut by 4 bases and J by 2 bases, with 11 bases left in between. The CDR3 reads CASSLKSSNTEAFF. In DNA form, the CDR3 reads TGTGCCAGCAGCCTCAAGAGCTCTAACACTGAAGCTTTCTTT.